This is a list of T cell receptor beta chains from one sample in a study of ipilimumab plus nivolumab after autologous stem cell transplantation. The assay was immunoSEQ multiplex PCR, and TCRdb's table has in-frame clones only and misses some. The sample carries over 80,000 clones, 83% recorded once. Sequenced material: PBMCs, taken in a trial of ipilimumab plus nivolumab as post-transplant consolidation. Receptors originate from a male donor with diffuse large B-cell lymphoma. Both conserved end residues are trimmed from each CDR3.

J	V	CDR3
TRBJ1-1	TRBV6-1	ASSERQSNTEAF
TRBJ1-1	TRBV5-6	ASSLDTSGTEAF
TRBJ2-4	TRBV12-5	ASARGSGGLNQY
TRBJ2-7	TRBV7-2	ASSPHLLAGGPWEQY
TRBJ1-4	TRBV7-2	ASSRGVRVREKLF
TRBJ1-2	TRBV6-5	ASSYRGSGYT
TRBJ2-1	TRBV5-4	ASSLGGRNEQF
TRBJ2-1	TRBV5-1	ASSLDRGYNEQF
TRBJ2-7	TRBV30	AWTGQGGYEQY
TRBJ2-2	TRBV7-2	ASSPQGHNTGELF
TRBJ1-2	TRBV18	ASSPRTGGVDYGYT
TRBJ1-5	TRBV12-5	ASGSGVSNQPQH
TRBJ2-6	TRBV5-1	ASSGTARVSGANVLT
TRBJ1-2	TRBV4-2	ASSQESQGAYGYT
TRBJ2-5	TRBV7-2	ASSLAPEVETQY
TRBJ1-6	TRBV21-1	ATKGQGTGCGNSPLH
TRBJ1-6	TRBV5-6	ASRPPGTGNSPLH
TRBJ2-2	TRBV6-5	ASMGTLNTGELF
TRBJ2-7	TRBV7-2	ASSSRQTRNEQY
TRBJ1-2	TRBV6-5	ASSSGPYGYT
TRBJ1-2	TRBV6-5	ASRGRGSNYGYT
TRBJ2-1	TRBV11-2	ASSPGAVYNQQF
TRBJ1-2	TRBV5-4	ASSLVGPSSANYGYT
TRBJ1-1	TRBV11-3	ASSSRWNTEAF
TRBJ2-3	TRBV2	ASSVGQGAQY
TRBJ1-2	TRBV2	ASRPAGANYGYT
TRBJ2-1	TRBV5-8	ASSPQEIYNEQF
TRBJ2-3	TRBV5-4	ASSLATSRTQY
TRBJ2-5	TRBV13	ASSPEGGGGETQY
TRBJ1-2	TRBV5-4	ASSFGGGEGGYT
TRBJ2-7	TRBV19	ASSIGDRGPEQY
TRBJ2-3	TRBV5-5	ASSDWSRGPTTDTQY
TRBJ1-2	TRBV6-1	ASSDTGYRGYGYT
TRBJ2-3	TRBV7-9	ASSLMRGSTDTQY
TRBJ2-1	TRBV2	ASSLRGGLGSYNEQF
TRBJ2-7	TRBV2	ASSGLSGRFSEQY
TRBJ2-5	TRBV2	ASSVASSGGIQY
TRBJ1-4	TRBV7-9	ASSLGRRGQGEKLF
TRBJ2-3	TRBV14	ASSFNVGDTQY
TRBJ2-7	TRBV5-4	ASSLLAGGPWEQY